Given below is one T cell receptor beta chain in context. Antigen unknown. V lost 5 bases and J lost 2, with 18 bases in between. CDR3 length: 16 residues. From germline, CDR1 is SGHAT and CDR2 FQNNGV. Libraries were prepared by immunoSEQ multiplex PCR; TCRdb keeps only in-frame clonotypes and omits some of them. Here the sample spans over 45,000 clones, about 82% being singletons. This sample is part of a study of OX40 agonist ivuxolimab in advanced cancers. Study information: Ivuxolimab, which patients received intravenously every 2 weeks, was dosed at 0.01 to 10 mg/kg. Study conclusions and caveats: Some nonresponders also had low normalized T-cell clonal expansion. More expanded clones were found, on average, in CD8+ than in CD4+ T cells.

Blood sampling took place at baseline, cycle 4 day 1, and cycle 7 day 1. The sequencing here drew on CD4+ or CD8+ T cells sorted from blood, taken in a trial of the OX40 agonist ivuxolimab. This rearrangement joins TRBV11-2 to TRBJ2-5, with D tentatively TRBD1 or TRBD2 (6 bases each). This clonotype was sampled from an adult with an advanced solid tumor such as melanoma, head and neck, liver or kidney cancer. CDR3 amino acids: CASSTLRGPRQETQYF. The CDR3 DNA sequence: TGTGCCAGCAGCACCTTACGGGGGCCGCGGCAAGAGACCCAGTACTTC.